The clone carrying this T cell receptor beta chain has just a few counts. The antigen remains unidentified. This CDR3 is also generated by other DNA sequences in the sample. The germline CDR1 and CDR2 sequences are LNHDA and SQIVND (reference sequence). Deletions cut 1 base from V and 1 base from J, with 4 bases between. CDR3 length: 13 residues. This sample is drawn from a study of shared clonotypes between healthy human individuals. Study information: Used for every donor were three CD4 naive, three CD4 memory, two CD8 naive and one CD8 memory plate. Findings and limits, study-wide: What naive subsets generally showed was a larger estimated richness than memory subsets showed. Generation probability values for non-shared clonotypes were lower than those for clonotypes shared by all four donors.

The naive CD8 fraction comprised CD45RO-negative cells positively selected for CCR7 and excluded terminally differentiated effector memory CD45RA+ cells. The table came from immunoSEQ multiplex PCR; TCRdb's copy has only in-frame clones and leaves some out. The profile covers around 2.1 million clones, with roughly 91% appearing a single time and around 1.7% taken by the ten largest. The rearrangement joins TRBV19 to TRBJ1-1; D not resolved. Material: naive CD8+ T cells from PBMCs. The receptor was isolated from a man younger than 30 in good health. Some clones in this sample may be carry-over from other donors' samples. CDR3 in amino acids: CASSIATNTEAFF. The CDR3 nucleotides are TGTGCCAGTAGTATAGCCACGAACACTGAAGCTTTCTTT.